The TCR beta chain under discussion was sequenced for a study of PD-L1 blockade in urothelial cancer. About the research overall: Patients had undergone 0 to 3 prior chemotherapy regimens. Peripheral blood specimens exhibited a median yield of 141,255 T cells. Blood drawn 3 weeks (second dose) and 6 weeks after treatment start was analyzed.

A word on this clone: The antigen is not known.

Study-wide points: Tumor-linked clones in blood grew more by 3 weeks in durable-benefit patients.

Time point here: pretreatment peripheral blood. V was clipped by 5 bases and J by 4 bases; unmatched bases: 11. Per the germline V gene, CDR1 is LGHNA and CDR2 is YSLEER. The CDR3 is made up of 17 amino acids. Method: immunoSEQ multiplex PCR; TCRdb's copy keeps in-frame clones and lacks some. The sample lists roughly 49,000 clones; about 82% were seen once. The receptor's source is a man aged 60 to 69 with urothelial cancer. The chain joins TRBV4-3 to TRBJ1-2; TRBD1 matches 12 bases. The sample in question was PBMCs, obtained around atezolizumab (anti-PD-L1) treatment. Here the CDR3 DNA reads TGCGCCAGCAGCGGAACGAGGGACAGGGGGCGTTCCTATGGCTACACCTTC. Amino acids: CASSGTRDRGRSYGYTF.